The T cell receptor (beta chain) under discussion was sequenced for a study of Ad26.COV2.S vaccination and SARS-CoV-2 variants. Study in general: Donor joined the COV1001 Ad26.COV2.S trial arm. General observations from the study: Similar non-spike TCR breadth was observed in recipients of vaccine and of placebo.

This CDR3 spans 16 amino acids. Germline lookup yields CDR1 MNHEY and CDR2 SVGAGI. V trimming: 8 bases; J trimming: 7 bases; junction bases outside the gene matches: 13. Turning to this clone: The antigen is unknown.

Treatment reported: some 19 received Ad26.COV2.S at low or high dose, single or two shots; several received placebo; per-sample allocation not given. Day 63 following the first vaccine or placebo injection was when the samples were taken. Generated by immunoSEQ multiplex PCR, the TCRdb table keeps only in-frame clones and is missing some. The data show some 350,000 clones, under 90% seen once. Source: peripheral blood, taken in a trial of Ad26.COV2.S vaccine versus placebo. The sequence was obtained from a person aged 18-60 years who received the Ad26.COV2.S COVID-19 vaccine or a placebo. The chain is built from TRBV6-5 and TRBJ2-1; 11 positions match TRBD2. The CDR3 spells CASGYWELAGANEQFF. The CDR3 nucleotides read TGTGCCAGCGGCTACTGGGAACTAGCGGGAGCTAATGAGCAGTTCTTC.